These 20 T cell receptor beta chains share one sample of origin, sequenced in a study of blood T cell repertoires in COVID-19. Profiled with immunoSEQ multiplex PCR; TCRdb holds only in-frame clones, not every one. The sample contains about 300,000 clones, roughly 85% of which appear only once. The sequencing input was peripheral blood. The source of these receptors is a woman between 45 and 65 years old who had recovered from COVID-19.

A remark on this clone: The identical CDR3 is also encoded by other nucleotide sequences in the sample. The J gene is TRBJ1-6, the V gene TRBV9; no clear D. The germline CDR1 and CDR2 sequences are SGDLS and YYNGEE. The CDR3 runs 15 residues. Trimming left V 1 base short and J 1 base short, with 6 bases between. The CDR3 is CASSVRGSYNSPLHF. CDR3 coding DNA: TGTGCCAGCAGCGTACGGGGATCCTATAATTCACCCCTCCACTTT.

The rearrangement links TRBV13 to TRBJ1-2; a possible D gene is TRBD1 (5 bases). Trimming took off 5 bases at V and 7 bases at J, with 8 bases between the two ends. This CDR3 is built from 11 residues. CDR1 and CDR2 (germline): PRHDT, FYEKMQ (reference sequence). CDR3 nucleotide sequence: TGTGCCAGCAGCACGGGGGGTGGCTACACCTTC. Its protein is CASSTGGGYTF.

V usage is TRBV29-1 and J usage is TRBJ1-1; a weak D match, TRBD1 (5 bases). The CDR3 totals 13 residues. Per the germline V gene, CDR1 is SQVTM and CDR2 is ANQGSEA. The V gene lost 4 bases and the J gene lost 0 bases, with 9 bases spanning the gap. Written as DNA, the CDR3 is TGCAGCGTTGGGGGACTGATGAACACTGAAGCTTTCTTT. It is translated as CSVGGLMNTEAFF.

The CDR3 bases are TGTGCCAGCAGTTTCGGCCTAGGAGGAGCTTTCTTT. The encoded protein is CASSFGLGGAFF. J is TRBJ1-1 and V is TRBV6-2 or TRBV6-3; no firm D call. The ends were cut back, 4 bases at V and 10 bases at J, with 13 bases in the middle. CDR1 and CDR2 from the germline V gene are MNHEY and SVGEGT. The length of the CDR3 is 12 residues.

This chain joins TRBV9 and TRBJ2-1; 10 bases agree with TRBD2. Trimming took 3 bases from V and 11 from J; bases not matched to a gene: 17. Germline CDR1 is SGDLS and CDR2 is YYNGEE. The CDR3 runs 17 residues. CDR3 nucleotides: TGTGCCAGCAGCGCGGAGGGAAGCGGGAGGGCCTCAATTCAGCAGTTCTTC. Encoded protein: CASSAEGSGRASIQQFF.

The V and J genes are TRBV3-1 (or the pseudogene TRBV3-2) and TRBJ1-5; 9 bases align to TRBD1. Trimming took 2 bases from V and 4 from J; bases not matched to a gene: 6. The length of the CDR3 is 16 residues. Germline V gene lookup returns CDR1 LGHDT and CDR2 YNNKEL (reference sequence). For the CDR3, the DNA is TGTGCCAGCAGCCAACGAGGGACAGGGAAGAATCAGCCCCAGCATTTT. Its protein is CASSQRGTGKNQPQHF.

This clone was found a few times. The chain links TRBV9 to TRBJ1-4; the D is unclear. The CDR3 contains 14 residues. Germline V gives CDR1 SGDLS, CDR2 YYNGEE. V was cut by 0 bases and J by 0 bases, with 3 bases left in between. In nucleotides, the CDR3 is TGTGCCAGCAGCGTAGAGCCAACTAATGAAAAACTGTTTTTT. This gives the protein CASSVEPTNEKLFF. Supplemented by reference TRBV9 and TRBJ1-4, the full variable domain reads DSGVTQTPKHLITATGQRVTLRCSPRSGDLSVYWYQQSLDQGLQFLIQYYNGEERAKGNILERFSAQQFPDLHSELNLSSLELGDSALYFCASSVEPTNEKLFFGSGTQLSVL.

This sequence joins TRBV3-1 (or the pseudogene TRBV3-2) and TRBJ2-2, with 8 bases matching TRBD1. The V and J ends lost 8 bases and 5 bases, in that order; junction bases with no gene match: 7. Germline V gene lookup returns CDR1 LGHDT and CDR2 YNNKEL (reference sequence). The CDR3 sequence is 14 residues long. The CDR3 DNA reads TGTGCCAGCTCAGGGGGCCGGGGGACCGGGGAGCTGTTTTTT. Encoded protein: CASSGGRGTGELFF.

This chain connects TRBV15 to TRBJ1-4; no clear D gene. Trimming took 0 bases from V and 8 from J, leaving 13 bases between them. CDR1 LNHNV and CDR2 YYDKDF come from the germline V gene (reference sequence). The CDR3 contains 15 residues. The CDR3 reads CATSRDGGFQEKLFF. The DNA for the CDR3 is TGTGCCACCAGCAGAGATGGAGGGTTTCAGGAAAAACTGTTTTTT.

The V call is TRBV28, the J call TRBJ1-3, with D perhaps matching TRBD1 (5 bases). CDR3 size: 14 residues. V shed 7 bases and J shed 2 bases, with 12 bases lying between them. Germline V gene sequence: CDR1 MDHEN, CDR2 SYDVKM. In DNA, the CDR3 is TGTGCCAGCAAATGGGGGGTTACTGGAAACACCATATATTTT. Its translation is CASKWGVTGNTIYF.

The chain combines TRBV28 with TRBJ2-7, with D possibly matching TRBD2 (5 bases). Germline V CDR1 and CDR2: MDHEN, SYDVKM. V lost 4 bases, J lost 7 bases, and 8 bases lay in between. The CDR3 totals 11 residues. CDR3 protein: CASSSRREQYF. CDR3 in DNA: TGTGCCAGCAGTTCCCGGAGGGAGCAGTACTTC. Full variable domain (rest looked up from reference TRBV28 and TRBJ2-7): DVKVTQSSRYLVKRTGEKVFLECVQDMDHENMFWYRQDPGLGLRLIYFSYDVKMKEKGDIPEGYSVSREKKERFSLILESASTNQTSMYLCASSSRREQYFGPGTRLTVT.

V and J are TRBV7-6 and TRBJ2-2, with TRBD2 identical over 11 bases. From germline, CDR1 is SGHVS and CDR2 FNYEAQ. V shed 4 bases, J shed 6 bases, and the junction held 7 bases outside the gene matches. This CDR3 contains 16 residues. The CDR3 region is CASSSSSGRMAGELFF. The CDR3 DNA follows: TGTGCCAGCAGCTCCTCTAGCGGGAGGATGGCCGGGGAGCTGTTTTTT.

The rearrangement joins TRBV3-1 (or the pseudogene TRBV3-2) to TRBJ2-7; the D is unclear. Germline V lookup: CDR1 LGHDT, CDR2 YNNKEL (reference sequence). Trimming removed 1 base at V and 3 bases at J, with 7 bases between. This CDR3 has 13 amino acids. The CDR3 nucleotides read TGTGCCAGCAGCCAAGTTGTCGGCTACGAGCAGTACTTC. It codes for CASSQVVGYEQYF.

V gene TRBV27 combines with J gene TRBJ2-7; TRBD2 matches at 7 bases. Germline V gives CDR1 MNHEY, CDR2 SMNVEV (reference sequence). J lost 2 bases, V lost 5 bases, and 12 bases had no gene match. The CDR3 has 16 amino acids. The CDR3 reads CASSLHRGGRPYEQYF. As DNA, the CDR3 is TGTGCCAGCAGTCTACATCGGGGCGGGAGACCCTACGAGCAGTACTTC.

This rearrangement joins TRBV7-3 to TRBJ2-2; D might be TRBD1 (5 bases). The CDR3 totals 16 residues. Trimming shortened V by 0 bases and J by 6 bases, and 14 bases separated the two germline ends. Germline V gives CDR1 SGHTA, CDR2 FQGTGA. The CDR3 loop reads CASSLTVTDPPGELFF. The CDR3 DNA reads TGTGCCAGCAGCTTAACAGTGACAGATCCTCCCGGGGAGCTGTTTTTT.

The chain recombines TRBV19 with TRBJ2-5; D might be TRBD2 (6 bases). Germline V lookup: CDR1 LNHDA, CDR2 SQIVND (reference sequence). The CDR3 covers 13 residues. Trimming removed 8 bases at V and 2 bases at J, with 12 bases between. CDR3 protein: CASLGAGQETQYF. The CDR3 DNA is TGTGCCAGTCTAGGGGCGGGGCAAGAGACCCAGTACTTC.

The chain combines TRBV4-1 with TRBJ2-1; 12 bases are shared with TRBD2. Germline V CDR1 and CDR2: MGHRA, YSYEKL. There are 16 residues in the CDR3. With 5 bases clipped from V and 7 bases from J, the junction kept 9 bases outside the gene matches. The CDR3 DNA sequence: TGCGCCAGCAGCAGGAAGCTAGCGGGGGGGGGAAATGAGCAGTTCTTC. Its translation: CASSRKLAGGGNEQFF.

This clone was detected only once. This rearrangement joins TRBV28 to TRBJ1-5, with D hard to call. This CDR3 comprises 14 residues. CDR1 MDHEN and CDR2 SYDVKM come from the germline V gene. Trimming pared 3 bases from V and 6 bases from J, leaving 12 bases between. The CDR3 is CASSFIRGGQPQHF. CDR3 DNA sequence: TGTGCCAGCAGTTTTATTCGGGGTGGTCAGCCCCAGCATTTT. Supplemented by reference TRBV28 and TRBJ1-5, the full variable domain reads DVKVTQSSRYLVKRTGEKVFLECVQDMDHENMFWYRQDPGLGLRLIYFSYDVKMKEKGDIPEGYSVSREKKERFSLILESASTNQTSMYLCASSFIRGGQPQHFGDGTRLSIL.

The chain is built from TRBV27 and TRBJ2-4, with D tentatively TRBD1 (6 bases). Looked up from germline, CDR1 is MNHEY and CDR2 is SMNVEV (reference sequence). This CDR3 spans 17 amino acids. Trimming took off 5 bases at V and 6 bases at J, with 23 bases between the two ends. CDR3 nucleotides: TGTGCCAGCAGTCCTCAGCGGATCCGTAAAGGGGGAAACATTCAGTACTTC. This encodes CASSPQRIRKGGNIQYF.

V and J are TRBV7-2 and TRBJ2-3; D unresolved. Germline V lookup: CDR1 SGHTA, CDR2 FQGNSA. The CDR3 totals 14 residues. V was clipped by 3 bases and J by 0 bases, with 7 bases between them. Here the CDR3 reads CASSFPQSTDTQYF. The DNA for the CDR3 is TGTGCCAGCAGCTTCCCCCAAAGCACAGATACGCAGTATTTT.